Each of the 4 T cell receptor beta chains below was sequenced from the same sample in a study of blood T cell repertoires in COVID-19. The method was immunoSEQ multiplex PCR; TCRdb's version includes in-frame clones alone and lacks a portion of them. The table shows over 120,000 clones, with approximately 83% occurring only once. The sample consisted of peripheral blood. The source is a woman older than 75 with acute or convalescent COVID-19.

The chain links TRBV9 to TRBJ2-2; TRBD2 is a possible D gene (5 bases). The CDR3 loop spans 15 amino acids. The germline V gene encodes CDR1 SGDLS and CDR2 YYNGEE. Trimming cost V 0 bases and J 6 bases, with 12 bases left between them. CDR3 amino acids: CASSVVGSLAGELFF. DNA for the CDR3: TGTGCCAGCAGCGTAGTAGGGAGTTTGGCCGGGGAGCTGTTTTTT.

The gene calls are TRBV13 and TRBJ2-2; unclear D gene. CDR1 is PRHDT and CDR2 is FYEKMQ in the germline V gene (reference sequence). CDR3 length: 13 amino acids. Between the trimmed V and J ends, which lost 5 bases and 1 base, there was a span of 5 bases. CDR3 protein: CASSVQNTGELFF. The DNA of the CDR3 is TGTGCCAGCAGCGTCCAGAACACCGGGGAGCTGTTTTTT.

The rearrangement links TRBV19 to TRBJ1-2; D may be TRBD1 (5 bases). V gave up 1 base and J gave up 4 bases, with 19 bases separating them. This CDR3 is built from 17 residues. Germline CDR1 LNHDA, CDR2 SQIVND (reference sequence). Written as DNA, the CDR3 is TGTGCCAGTAGTATAGGGGTGGCGGGGCCAGGCGGCTATGGCTACACCTTC. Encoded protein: CASSIGVAGPGGYGYTF.

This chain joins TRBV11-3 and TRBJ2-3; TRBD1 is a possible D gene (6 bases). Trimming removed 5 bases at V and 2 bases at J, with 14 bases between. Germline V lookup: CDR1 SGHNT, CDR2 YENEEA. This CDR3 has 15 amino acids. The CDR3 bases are TGTGCCAGCAGCAACCGGGACACCAACACAGATACGCAGTATTTT. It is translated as CASSNRDTNTDTQYF.